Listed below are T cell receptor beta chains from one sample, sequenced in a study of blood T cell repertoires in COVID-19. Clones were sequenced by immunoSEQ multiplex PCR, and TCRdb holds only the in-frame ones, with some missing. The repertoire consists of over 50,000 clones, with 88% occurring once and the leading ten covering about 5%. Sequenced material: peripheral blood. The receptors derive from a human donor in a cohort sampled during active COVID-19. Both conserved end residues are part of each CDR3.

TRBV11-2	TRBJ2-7	CASSLEWGRASYEQYF
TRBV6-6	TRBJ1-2	CASSYAQAVYGYTF
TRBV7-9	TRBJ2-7	CASTPNALLSYEQYF
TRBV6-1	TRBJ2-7	CASSERLAGEQYF
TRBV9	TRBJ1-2	CASSVGAGRGGYTF
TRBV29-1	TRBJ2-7	CSARMTGWEQYF
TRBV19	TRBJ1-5	CASSIGQVLNQPQHF
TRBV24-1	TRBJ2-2	CATSVYGELFF
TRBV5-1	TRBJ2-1	CASSLQGDTYNEQFF
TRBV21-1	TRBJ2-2	CASSKAPRNRGPGELFF
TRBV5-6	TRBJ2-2	CASSGGLAGGTGELFF
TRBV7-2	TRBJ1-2	CASSTIGTGGGSNYGYTF
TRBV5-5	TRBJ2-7	CASSFPAGTYEQYF
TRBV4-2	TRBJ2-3	CASTSHTDTQYF
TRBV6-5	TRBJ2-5	CASSYGDRQETQYF
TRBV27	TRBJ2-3	CASKQPQGTQYF
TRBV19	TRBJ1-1	CASQYRGQNTEAFF
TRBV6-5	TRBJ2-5	CASSPGVETQYF
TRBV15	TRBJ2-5	CATSLRTGSETQYF
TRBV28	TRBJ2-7	CASSLTSGRPEQYF
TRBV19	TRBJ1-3	CASSIVGGAGNTIYF
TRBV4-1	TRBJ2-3	CASSSRTGRADTQYF
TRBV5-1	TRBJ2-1	CASSSQGAGLAPSSYNEQFF
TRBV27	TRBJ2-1	CASSFQAVFNEQFF
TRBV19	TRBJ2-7	CASSKAGSSYEQYF
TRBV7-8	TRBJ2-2	CASHRAGGPGELFF
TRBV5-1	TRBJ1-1	CASSYRTNTEAFF
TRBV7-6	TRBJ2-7	CASSLGPQGSKQYF
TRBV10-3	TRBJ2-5	CAISAAGGDGTQYF
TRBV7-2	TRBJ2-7	CASRRAGGFEQYF
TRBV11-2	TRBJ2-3	CASSLLYTDTQYF
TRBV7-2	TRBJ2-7	CASSLVQGLAYEQYF
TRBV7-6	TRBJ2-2	CASSFQNPNTGELFF
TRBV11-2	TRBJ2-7	CASSLSGRHYEQYF
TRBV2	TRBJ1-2	CASYRNYGYTF
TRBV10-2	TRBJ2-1	CASSDSGSMGEQFF
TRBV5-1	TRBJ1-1	CASRRQGNMNTEAFF
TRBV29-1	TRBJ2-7	CSAEFRNEQYF
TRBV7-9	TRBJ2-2	CASSFLRTGTGELFF
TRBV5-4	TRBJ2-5	CASSLAGREETQYF
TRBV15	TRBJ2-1	CATSPGTSGRYEQFF
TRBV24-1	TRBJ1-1	CATRLRADTEAFF
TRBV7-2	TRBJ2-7	CASSGDRGAYEQYF
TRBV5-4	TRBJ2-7	CASSLWDRGHEQYF
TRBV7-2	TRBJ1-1	CASSLAGPAVDTEAFF
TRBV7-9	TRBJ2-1	CASSLASSDNEQFF
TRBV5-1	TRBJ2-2	CASSLRLAGGTGELFF
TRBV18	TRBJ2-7	CASSPGTSGNNEQYF
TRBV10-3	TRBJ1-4	CAISERGGLRNEKLFF
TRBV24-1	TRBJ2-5	CATSDLGTGKETQYF
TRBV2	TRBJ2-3	CASSEALKARHGADTQYF
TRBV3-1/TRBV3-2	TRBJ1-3	CASSQHGGPSGNTIYF
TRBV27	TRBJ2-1	CASRGTVRDNEQFF
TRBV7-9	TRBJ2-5	CASSWDSPVGTQYF